This passage covers 11 T cell receptor beta chains from one sample sequenced in a study of T-cell reconstitution after alpha-beta-depleted transplantation in children. Preparing the TCRbeta library involved the use of unique molecular identifiers. In TCRdb, the PCR reads were re-called with MiXCR into one record per CDR3 protein. This table has about 400,000 distinct CDR3 sequences, about a fifth appearing once. Sequencing used PBMCs from the stem cell graft donor, obtained from the stem cell graft. The receptors originated from a human donor who donated a stem cell graft to a child with acute myeloid leukemia.

V gene TRBV7-6 combines with J gene TRBJ2-2, with D perhaps TRBD1 (6 bases). The CDR3 has 14 amino acids. Per the germline V gene, CDR1 is SGHVS and CDR2 is FNYEAQ. Trimming left V 4 bases short and J 5 bases short, with 11 bases between. CDR3 DNA sequence: TGTGCCAGCAGCTCGCTCAGGGGAACCGGGGAGCTGTTTTTT. As protein: CASSSLRGTGELFF.

This chain uses TRBV20-1 with TRBJ1-1; D is perhaps TRBD1 (5 bases). Germline V gene sequence: CDR1 DFQATT, CDR2 SNEGSKA (reference sequence). The V end lost 0 bases, the J end lost 1 base, and 12 bases lay between the germline ends. The CDR3 is 15 amino acids. The CDR3, as DNA: TGCAGTGCTAGAGATGGACCGGGGGGGAACACTGAAGCTTTCTTT. This translates into CSARDGPGGNTEAFF.

A few counts support this clonotype. The chain employs TRBV15 and TRBJ2-5, with no clear D. The germline V and J ends were trimmed by 0 bases and 2 bases, with 10 bases remaining between them. The CDR3 extends over 15 amino acids. The germline CDR1 and CDR2 sequences are LNHNV and YYDKDF (reference sequence). CDR3 protein: CATSRDGPGQETQYF. The CDR3, as DNA: TGTGCCACCAGCAGAGATGGTCCAGGTCAAGAGACCCAGTACTTC.

This clonotype was recorded many times. The chain links TRBV20-1 to TRBJ2-7; a possible D gene is TRBD2 (5 bases). Germline V lookup: CDR1 DFQATT, CDR2 SNEGSKA (reference sequence). CDR3 size: 12 residues. V was cut by 5 bases and J by 4 bases, with 12 bases left in between. The CDR3 DNA reads TGCAGTGCTCCGACTAATACGTACGAGCAGTACTTC. Protein product: CSAPTNTYEQYF.

V and J are TRBV11-2 and TRBJ2-5; D assignment may be TRBD1 or TRBD2 (5 bases each). CDR1 SGHAT and CDR2 FQNNGV come from the germline V gene. The CDR3 spans 15 residues. V lost 5 bases to trimming and J lost 5 bases, with 18 bases between them. Here the CDR3 reads CASSREGRAGETQYF. CDR3 in DNA: TGTGCCAGCAGCCGAGAGGGGCGGGCCGGGGAGACCCAGTACTTC.

The rearrangement uses TRBV5-1 and TRBJ2-1; TRBD1 aligns across 8 bases. The CDR3 length is 16 residues. The germline CDR1 and CDR2 sequences are SGHRS and YFSETQ. The junction had 8 bases not matched to a gene; V was cut back by 3 bases and J by 3 bases. The CDR3 here is CASSWNPGQDYNEQFF. As DNA, the CDR3 is TGCGCCAGCAGCTGGAACCCGGGACAGGACTACAATGAGCAGTTCTTC.

This sequence joins TRBV12-3 or TRBV12-4 and TRBJ2-3; 7 nucleotides match TRBD2. This CDR3 comprises 17 residues. J was trimmed by 2 bases and V by 6 bases; bases with no gene match: 14. This CDR3 reads CASSYPSGLLPTDTQYF. The CDR3 DNA is TGTGCCAGCAGCTACCCTAGCGGCCTCCTCCCCACAGATACGCAGTATTTT.

This sequence joins TRBV7-9 and TRBJ2-3; TRBD1 agrees at 7 bases. The CDR3 sequence is 13 residues long. Losses at the gene ends were 4 bases for V and 11 bases for J; bases not matched to a gene: 9. Germline V gene lookup returns CDR1 SEHNR and CDR2 FQNEAQ (reference sequence). CDR3 nucleotide sequence: TGTGCCAGCAGCTCCTTACCGGGACAGTTGCAGTATTTT. Encoded protein: CASSSLPGQLQYF.

In this sample, this clonotype turned up many times. This chain joins TRBV29-1 and TRBJ2-7; 7 nucleotides agree with TRBD1. The V and J ends lost 6 bases and 4 bases, in that order; junction bases with no gene match: 9. This CDR3 contains 13 residues. The germline V gene encodes CDR1 SQVTM and CDR2 ANQGSEA. Here the CDR3 DNA reads TGCAGCGTGGTTCCGGGACAGAGATACGAGCAGTACTTC. Encoded protein: CSVVPGQRYEQYF.

This chain joins TRBV2 and TRBJ2-1, with D possibly being TRBD2 (5 bases). The CDR3 contains 18 residues. V lost 5 bases to trimming and J lost 8 bases, with 28 bases between them. Germline V CDR1 and CDR2: SNHLY, FYNNEI. CDR3 nucleotides: TGTGCCAGCAGTCCCTTCGCTGTAAGACTACCCAGAAGCCATGAGCAGTTCTTC. This codes for CASSPFAVRLPRSHEQFF.

The J gene is TRBJ1-1, the V gene TRBV6-1, with D maybe TRBD1 (5 bases). Germline values: CDR1 MNHNS, CDR2 SASEGT. V was clipped by 6 bases and J by 3 bases, with 11 bases between them. This CDR3 region has 13 residues. The CDR3 region is CASRGRGDTEAFF. Here the CDR3 DNA reads TGTGCCAGCAGAGGCCGGGGGGACACTGAAGCTTTCTTT.